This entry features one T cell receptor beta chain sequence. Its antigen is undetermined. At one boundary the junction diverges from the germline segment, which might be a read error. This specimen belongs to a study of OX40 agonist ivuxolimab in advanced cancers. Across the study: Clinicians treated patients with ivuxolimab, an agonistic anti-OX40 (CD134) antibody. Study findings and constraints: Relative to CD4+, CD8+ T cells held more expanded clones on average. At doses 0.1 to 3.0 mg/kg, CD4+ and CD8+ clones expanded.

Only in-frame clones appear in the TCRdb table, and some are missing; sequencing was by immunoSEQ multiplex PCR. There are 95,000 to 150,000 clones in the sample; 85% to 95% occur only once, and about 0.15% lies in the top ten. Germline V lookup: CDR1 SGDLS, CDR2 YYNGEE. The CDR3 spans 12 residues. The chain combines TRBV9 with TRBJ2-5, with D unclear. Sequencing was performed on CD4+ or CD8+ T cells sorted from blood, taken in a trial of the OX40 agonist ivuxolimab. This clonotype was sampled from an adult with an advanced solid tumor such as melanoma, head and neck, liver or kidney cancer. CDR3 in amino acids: CAGSVDRETQYF. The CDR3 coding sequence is TGTGCCGGCAGCGTAGATCGGGAGACCCAGTACTTC.